These 30 T cell receptor beta chains share one sample of origin, sequenced in a study of Siglec-9 on CD8 T cells in melanoma (dated by TCRdb to the late 2010s). The library was prepared using the immunoSEQ multiplex PCR assay. TCRdb limited this immuneACCESS table to in-frame rearrangements with V and J called. A share of clones is missing; checked studies link under half to unresolved V genes, and the rest is unexplained. The sample table contains over a thousand clones; only one count was recorded for about 60% of them. Roughly 17% of the sample belongs to the ten largest clones. Sequencing input: Siglec-9+ CD8+ T cells sorted from blood. The cell subset or site label of this sample denotes: CD8 T cells expressing Siglec-9. The receptors shown here come from a human donor in good health.

The chain employs TRBV6-1 and TRBJ2-2, with D possibly being TRBD2 (6 bases). V lost 1 base and J lost 1, with 13 bases in between. This CDR3 region has 17 residues. Per the germline V gene, CDR1 is MNHNS and CDR2 is SASEGT. CDR3 nucleotides: TGTGCCAGCAGTGAAGGGTTAAGGAGGGGGAACACCGGGGAGCTGTTTTTT. It translates to CASSEGLRRGNTGELFF.

This chain links TRBV6-4 with TRBJ1-6; D is unclear. V was pared by 4 bases and J by 7 bases, with 8 bases between. The germline gives CDR1 MRHNA, CDR2 SNTAGT. The CDR3 has 13 residues. Here the CDR3 reads CASSARPNSPLHF. The CDR3 DNA reads TGTGCCAGCAGTGCGAGACCCAATTCACCCCTCCACTTT.

The chain links TRBV6-5 to TRBJ2-7, with D tentatively TRBD1 (6 bases). Germline CDR1 and CDR2: MNHEY and SVGAGI. The CDR3 totals 14 residues. With 5 bases removed from V and 0 bases from J, the gap between germline ends came to 11 bases. This CDR3 reads CASSVSDSSYEQYF. CDR3 nucleotides: TGTGCCAGCAGTGTATCGGACAGCTCCTACGAGCAGTACTTC.

The rearrangement joins TRBV7-6 to TRBJ2-7; 14 nucleotides line up with TRBD2. CDR3 length equals 16 residues. Trimming took 5 bases from V and 0 from J; bases not matched to a gene: 3. Germline CDR1 reads SGHVS; CDR2 reads FNYEAQ. CDR3 DNA: TGTGCCAGCAGCCCGGGACTAGCGGGGGCCTCCTACGAGCAGTACTTC. Amino acid sequence: CASSPGLAGASYEQYF.

The chain is built from TRBV7-2 and TRBJ2-1; D is tentatively TRBD1 or TRBD2 (6 bases each). V gave up 1 base and J gave up 8 bases, with 12 bases separating them. The V gene's germline CDR1 is SGHTA and CDR2 FQGNSA. This CDR3 spans 14 amino acids. CDR3 DNA sequence: TGTGCCAGCAGCTTAGGACTAGGGGGGCATGAGCAGTTCTTC. Protein: CASSLGLGGHEQFF.

The chain joins TRBV6-4 to TRBJ2-3; 7 bases fit TRBD1. Germline values: CDR1 MRHNA, CDR2 SNTAGT. There are 14 residues in the CDR3. The trim removed 5 bases at V and 3 bases at J, leaving 5 bases unmatched. This chain's CDR3 is CASSRTGQTDTQYF. The CDR3 DNA follows: TGTGCCAGCAGTAGGACAGGCCAAACAGATACGCAGTATTTT.

This clone is termed large. The gene calls are TRBV6-4 and TRBJ2-3; D is possibly TRBD2 (7 bases). V lost 2 bases, J lost 0 bases, and 9 bases lay in between. The V gene's germline CDR1 is MRHNA and CDR2 SNTAGT. This CDR3 has 15 residues. Here the CDR3 DNA reads TGTGCCAGCAGTGACGGGGGGGCTAGCACAGATACGCAGTATTTT. It is translated as CASSDGGASTDTQYF.

This clone was detected only a few times. This rearrangement joins TRBV11-2 to TRBJ2-2, with TRBD2 matching 9 bases. V shed 3 bases and J 4 bases; nucleotides not matched to a gene: 3. The V gene's germline CDR1 is SGHAT and CDR2 FQNNGV. The CDR3 loop spans 15 amino acids. This CDR3 is CASSFSGGSTGELFF. The CDR3 DNA reads as TGTGCCAGCAGCTTTAGCGGGGGCTCCACCGGGGAGCTGTTTTTT.

The J gene is TRBJ2-7, the V gene TRBV15; D unclear. The V and J ends lost 0 bases and 1 base respectively, with 7 bases between them. CDR1 is LNHNV, CDR2 YYDKDF, per germline (reference sequence). This CDR3 is built from 14 residues. CDR3 amino acids: CATSREDGSYEQYF. The CDR3 region has the DNA TGTGCCACCAGCAGAGAGGACGGGTCCTACGAGCAGTACTTC.

A few counts support this clone. The chain has TRBV5-1 and TRBJ2-2; D may be TRBD1 (5 bases). Trimming pared 4 bases from V and 8 bases from J, leaving 24 bases between. The CDR3 extends over 17 amino acids. Germline values: CDR1 SGHRS, CDR2 YFSETQ. CDR3 sequence reads: CASSQKGAVALNGELFF. In nucleotides, the CDR3 is TGCGCCAGCAGCCAGAAAGGGGCGGTAGCTCTTAATGGGGAGCTGTTTTTT.

As concerns this clone: Different DNA sequences within this sample yield the same CDR3. This sequence joins TRBV6-4 and TRBJ2-3; no clear D gene. The length of the CDR3 is 13 residues. Germline V gene sequence: CDR1 MRHNA, CDR2 SNTAGT. The germline V and J ends were trimmed by 3 bases and 6 bases, with 10 bases remaining between them. This CDR3 is CASSEGEKDTQYF. The CDR3 DNA is TGTGCCAGCAGTGAGGGTGAAAAGGATACGCAGTATTTT.

This clone was observed once. The chain has TRBV7-6 and TRBJ2-1, with a tentative D call TRBD2 (5 bases). This CDR3 comprises 13 residues. V lost 3 bases and J 8 bases, leaving 11 bases between the germline ends. Germline CDR1 reads SGHVS; CDR2 reads FNYEAQ. The CDR3 coding sequence is TGTGCCAGCAGCTTTGGGAGTGTGGATGAGCAGTTCTTC. Protein: CASSFGSVDEQFF.

J is TRBJ2-3 and V is TRBV6-4; the match to TRBD2 covers 11 bases. CDR3 length: 15 residues. J lost 6 bases, V lost 6 bases, and 8 bases had no gene match. Germline CDR1 MRHNA, CDR2 SNTAGT. CDR3 nucleotides: TGTGCCAGCAGGCCACTAGCGGGAGCCACCGATACGCAGTATTTT. Encoded protein: CASRPLAGATDTQYF.

There are a few counts of this clone. Additional DNA sequences in this sample encode the identical CDR3. V gene TRBV5-6 combines with J gene TRBJ1-2; 11 nucleotides line up with TRBD1. Germline V lookup: CDR1 SGHDT, CDR2 YYEEEE. The V and J ends lost 3 bases and 4 bases, in that order; junction bases with no gene match: 2. This CDR3 is 14 amino acids long. CDR3 DNA: TGTGCCAGCAGCTCCGGGACAGGGGGCTATGGCTACACCTTC. It specifies CASSSGTGGYGYTF.

The chain uses TRBV6-1 and TRBJ2-3; D possibly uses TRBD1 or TRBD2 (5 bases each). The CDR3 has 15 amino acids. V was shortened by 2 bases and J by 3 bases, with 12 bases between the two germline ends. In germline, CDR1 is MNHNS, CDR2 SASEGT. CDR3 loop: CASSERGRLTDTQYF. In DNA, the CDR3 is TGTGCCAGCAGTGAAAGGGGACGGTTGACAGATACGCAGTATTTT.

This chain uses TRBV27 with TRBJ2-6; D call uncertain. Germline V gene data show CDR1 as MNHEY and CDR2 as SMNVEV (reference sequence). The CDR3 has 13 amino acids. Between the trimmed V and J ends, which lost 6 bases and 2 bases, there was a span of 5 bases. CDR3 DNA: TGTGCCAGCAGCCTCGCTGGGGCCAACGTCCTGACTTTC. Translated: CASSLAGANVLTF.

The rearrangement uses TRBV19 and TRBJ1-1; no definite D call. The germline V gene has CDR1 LNHDA and CDR2 SQIVND (reference sequence). This CDR3 region has 15 residues. V was trimmed by 5 bases and J by 0 bases, leaving 13 bases between them. CDR3 sequence reads: CASSPRSALNTEAFF. CDR3 nucleotides: TGTGCCAGTAGTCCCAGGTCAGCCTTGAACACTGAAGCTTTCTTT.

This clone is categorized as large. This chain connects TRBV7-6 to TRBJ2-3; a possible D gene is TRBD2 (6 bases). Looked up from germline, CDR1 is SGHVS and CDR2 is FNYEAQ. Trimming shortened V by 4 bases and J by 4 bases, and 12 bases separated the two germline ends. The CDR3 loop spans 14 amino acids. The CDR3 protein is CASSSLAAADTQYF. CDR3 nucleotides: TGTGCCAGCAGCTCACTAGCTGCGGCAGATACGCAGTATTTT.

This clone is large. The rearrangement uses TRBV15 and TRBJ2-2; 9 bases fit TRBD1. Losses at the gene ends were 1 base for V and 3 bases for J; bases not matched to a gene: 0. Germline CDR1 reads LNHNV; CDR2 reads YYDKDF (reference sequence). This CDR3 has 15 residues. This chain's CDR3 is CATSRGTGDTGELFF. As DNA, the CDR3 is TGTGCCACCAGCAGAGGGACAGGGGACACCGGGGAGCTGTTTTTT.

CDR3 bases: TGCAGTGCCCTTGCGGGTGAGCAGTTCTTC. Amino acids: CSALAGEQFF. J is TRBJ2-1 and V is TRBV20-1; possibly TRBD2 for D (5 bases). CDR1 and CDR2 from the germline V gene are DFQATT and SNEGSKA (reference sequence). The CDR3 has 10 amino acids. V was trimmed by 6 bases and J by 9 bases, leaving 9 bases between them.

As to this clone: This may be a read error, as it is one base from a much larger clone. CDR3 nucleotides: TGTGCCAGCAGTGAGACTAGCGGGGGCACAGATACGCAGTATTTT. Amino acids: CASSETSGGTDTQYF. The chain joins TRBV6-4 to TRBJ2-3, with TRBD2 identical over 11 bases. V shed 3 bases, J shed 1 base, and the junction held 0 bases outside the gene matches. From germline, CDR1 is MRHNA and CDR2 SNTAGT. This CDR3 is built from 15 residues.

This clone has a handful of counts. The chain carries TRBV6-4 and TRBJ2-5, with 12 nucleotides matching TRBD2. V dropped 3 bases and J dropped 1; count of bases not matched to a gene: 0. This CDR3 spans 15 amino acids. Germline CDR1 MRHNA, CDR2 SNTAGT. CDR3 bases: TGTGCCAGCAGTGAACTAGCGGGGGGCCAAGAGACCCAGTACTTC. Translation gives CASSELAGGQETQYF.

V usage is TRBV10-3 and J usage is TRBJ2-7; 8 bases align to TRBD2. The germline V gene has CDR1 ENHRY and CDR2 SYGVKD. V lost 4 bases, J lost 0 bases, and 2 bases stayed unmatched. The length of the CDR3 is 14 residues. CDR3 in amino acids: CAISAGTSSYEQYF. The CDR3 bases are TGTGCCATCAGTGCCGGGACTAGCTCCTACGAGCAGTACTTC.

This clone was observed a few times. V is TRBV21-1 and J is TRBJ1-5. TRBV21-1 is a pseudogene segment. The CDR3 is 12 residues long. CDR3 coding DNA: TGTGCCAGCAGCAAAAGTGATCAGCCCCAGCATTTT. Its translation is CASSKSDQPQHF.

The J gene is TRBJ2-7, the V gene TRBV27; 7 positions match TRBD1. Trimming at V came to 4 bases and at J to 2 bases, leaving 8 bases not matched to a gene. CDR3 length equals 15 residues. From germline, CDR1 is MNHEY and CDR2 SMNVEV (reference sequence). Here the CDR3 DNA reads TGTGCCAGCAGTTCACTTTTGACAGGGACCTACGAGCAGTACTTC. Amino acids: CASSSLLTGTYEQYF.

This clone turned up a few times. V gene TRBV11-1 combines with J gene TRBJ1-2; no firm D call. There are 13 residues in the CDR3. Germline loops: CDR1 SGHAT, CDR2 FQDESV (reference sequence). V was trimmed by 5 bases and J by 6 bases, leaving 13 bases between them. The CDR3: CASSQAVMDGYTF. CDR3 sequence (DNA): TGTGCCAGCAGCCAGGCCGTGATGGATGGCTACACCTTC. Based on the CDR3 plus reference TRBV11-1 and TRBJ1-2, the full variable domain is EAEVAQSPRYKITEKSQAVAFWCDPISGHATLYWYRQILGQGPELLVQFQDESVVDDSQLPKDRFSAERLKGVDSTLKIQPAELGDSAMYLCASSQAVMDGYTFGSGTRLTVV.

The chain combines TRBV7-8 with TRBJ2-5; D unclear. This CDR3 has 12 residues. Trimming took 2 bases from V and 2 from J, leaving 3 bases between them. CDR1 and CDR2 (germline): SGHVS, FQNEAQ. The CDR3, as DNA: TGTGCCAGCAGCTTACAACAAGAGACCCAGTACTTC. As protein: CASSLQQETQYF.

The V gene is TRBV10-3, the J gene TRBJ1-3; no definite D call. The germline V gene encodes CDR1 ENHRY and CDR2 SYGVKD. Trimming pared 4 bases from V and 8 bases from J, leaving 12 bases between. The length of the CDR3 is 13 residues. This chain's CDR3 is CAISGLSFHTIYF. Here the CDR3 DNA reads TGTGCCATCAGTGGTCTTAGTTTCCACACCATATATTTT.

The V and J genes are TRBV28 and TRBJ1-1; D is unclear. This CDR3 has 14 residues. Trimming removed 6 bases at V and 3 bases at J, with 14 bases between. CDR1 and CDR2 (germline): MDHEN, SYDVKM. CDR3 residues: CASRLITIDTEAFF. The CDR3 coding sequence is TGTGCCAGCAGGTTGATAACGATAGACACTGAAGCTTTCTTT.

The genes are TRBV9 and TRBJ2-3, with D hard to call. The V gene lost 2 bases and the J gene lost 0 bases, with 7 bases spanning the gap. This CDR3 is 14 amino acids long. Looked up from germline, CDR1 is SGDLS and CDR2 is YYNGEE. The CDR3 DNA follows: TGTGCCAGCAGCGTCGGGTCCAGCACAGATACGCAGTATTTT. This codes for CASSVGSSTDTQYF.